This is a list of T cell receptor beta chains from one sample in a study of early T cells in non-severe SARS-CoV-2 infection. TCRdb ran MiXCR on the 5' RACE reads and lists one entry per CDR3 protein. The data hold 20,000 to 25,000 distinct CDR3 sequences, with about 5.1% observed a single time. Sequencing used whole blood. These receptors all come from an adult who was a healthcare worker with PCR-confirmed SARS-CoV-2 infection or an uninfected control (not recorded which). Each CDR3 is given with its conserved first and last residue. The D gene is left open where the match is weak. Where a row states a size, it is once, few, many or the class of an expanded clone; other rows omit it.

j_call,v_call,d_call,clone_size,cdr3_nt,cdr3_aa
TRBJ1-4,TRBV16,NA,few,TGTGCCAGCAGCCAAGGACGGACGGAAAAACTGTTTTTT,CASSQGRTEKLFF
TRBJ2-3,TRBV7-2,TRBD2,many,TGTGCCAGCAGCTTAGAATCCGCAACCACTAGCGGGAGGGCGGATACGCAGTATTTT,CASSLESATTSGRADTQYF
TRBJ2-1,TRBV20-1,NA,medium-sized,TGCAGTGCTAGAGATCTTGCTAGTAACCACAATGAGCAGTTCTTC,CSARDLASNHNEQFF
TRBJ2-7,TRBV27,NA,many,TGTGCCAGCAGTCTTAATCAGGCGGGCTACGAGCAGTACTTC,CASSLNQAGYEQYF
TRBJ2-1,TRBV29-1,TRBD1,many,TGCAGCGTCGCCGACAGGGATAATGAGCAGTTCTTC,CSVADRDNEQFF
TRBJ2-3,TRBV7-2,TRBD2,many,TGTGCCAGCAGCATTTTCGCGGGAGGGAGCACAGATACGCAGTATTTT,CASSIFAGGSTDTQYF
TRBJ2-1,TRBV28,TRBD2,many,TGTGCCAGCAGTCGGACTAGCGGGAACTCCTACAATGAGCAGTTCTTC,CASSRTSGNSYNEQFF
TRBJ2-2,TRBV7-2,NA,NA,TGTGCCAGCAGCTTAGCTCGGAGCACCGGGGAGCTGTTTTTT,CASSLARSTGELFF
TRBJ2-7,TRBV20-1,TRBD2,many,TGCAGTGCTAGAGATCTCTCCAGCGGGAGGCGGTTCAACGAGCAGTACTTC,CSARDLSSGRRFNEQYF
TRBJ2-1,TRBV7-6,TRBD2,many,TGTGCCAGCAGCTTAGGGCCGGGAGGGCCCTACAATGAGCAGTTCTTC,CASSLGPGGPYNEQFF
TRBJ2-1,TRBV12-3/TRBV12-4,NA,many,TGTGCCACCCAAACAGGGAGCTCCTACAATGAGCAGTTCTTC,CATQTGSSYNEQFF
TRBJ2-1,TRBV7-9,NA,NA,TGTGCCAGCAGCTTAGAGGGTCTCTACAATGAGCAGTTCTTC,CASSLEGLYNEQFF
TRBJ2-5,TRBV19,NA,many,TGTGCCAGTAGTATACAGGGACAGACCCAGTACTTC,CASSIQGQTQYF
TRBJ2-7,TRBV5-1,TRBD1,NA,TGCGCCAGCAGCTCCGGCCCCGGGACAGCCTACGAGCAGTACTTC,CASSSGPGTAYEQYF
TRBJ2-5,TRBV7-9,TRBD2,many,TGTGCCAGCAGCTTGGTAGTTGTGGCGGGAGGTGAGACCCAGTACTTC,CASSLVVVAGGETQYF
TRBJ2-2,TRBV19,NA,many,TGTGCCAGTAGTATTGGGATGGGGCCCGGCGGGACCGGGGAGCTGTTTTTT,CASSIGMGPGGTGELFF
TRBJ2-6,TRBV3-2,NA,many,TGTGCCAGCAGCCAGCGGACAGGGAGGGCCTCTGGGGCCAACGTCCTGACTTTC,CASSQRTGRASGANVLTF
TRBJ1-2,TRBV7-6,NA,few,TGTGCCAGCAGCTTAGAAGAAGGGTTTTTCTATGGCTACACCTTC,CASSLEEGFFYGYTF
TRBJ2-5,TRBV7-2,NA,many,TGTGCCAGCAGCCCAAACACAGAAGAGACCCAGTACTTC,CASSPNTEETQYF
TRBJ2-3,TRBV11-3,TRBD1,NA,TGTGCCAGCAGCCCCTGGACAGGGACTAGCACAGATACGCAGTATTTT,CASSPWTGTSTDTQYF
TRBJ1-6,TRBV5-3,NA,NA,TGTGCCAGAAGCTTGGAGGGGATTCCGAATTCACCCCTCCACTTT,CARSLEGIPNSPLHF
TRBJ1-1,TRBV29-1,NA,many,TGCAGCGTTGTTTCAGGGTCGGCCACTGAAGCTTTCTTT,CSVVSGSATEAFF
TRBJ2-5,TRBV18,NA,few,TGTGCCAGCTCACGAACACAGGGTATGACTGAGACCCAGTACTTC,CASSRTQGMTETQYF
TRBJ2-1,TRBV20-1,TRBD2,medium-sized,TGCAGTGCTAGAGATGACGATTTAGCGGGCCAAATTGGTTACAATGAGCAGTTCTTC,CSARDDDLAGQIGYNEQFF
TRBJ2-1,TRBV14,TRBD2,NA,TGTGCCAGCAGCCAAGATGGGACTAGATCGCGTGAGCAGTTCTTC,CASSQDGTRSREQFF
TRBJ1-1,TRBV29-1,TRBD1,many,TGCAGCGCCGGACAGGGCCGGAACACTGAAGCTTTCTTT,CSAGQGRNTEAFF
TRBJ1-1,TRBV4-3,NA,NA,TGCGCCAGCAGCCAAGTTCTCGGGGCTGAAGCTTTCTTT,CASSQVLGAEAFF
TRBJ2-1,TRBV18,TRBD1,many,TGTGCCAGCTCACCACGTAAAGGGGGCGGGAATGAGCAGTTCTTC,CASSPRKGGGNEQFF
TRBJ2-1,TRBV6-2/TRBV6-3,TRBD2,many,TGTGCCAGCAGCAACAGCGGGAGTGGGAACAATGAGCAGTTCTTC,CASSNSGSGNNEQFF
TRBJ2-7,TRBV18,TRBD2,many,TGTGCCAGCTCGCAGGGACTAGCGGGAGCCTACGAGCAGTACTTC,CASSQGLAGAYEQYF
TRBJ2-2,TRBV9,NA,few,TGTGCCAGCAGCGAGGCCCTAAACACCGGGGAGCTGTTTTTT,CASSEALNTGELFF
TRBJ2-1,TRBV29-1,NA,few,TGCAGCGCAGACGGGCGCAATGAGCAGTTCTTC,CSADGRNEQFF
TRBJ2-1,TRBV7-3,NA,medium-sized,TGTGCCAGCAGCTCGAATGCGGAACTACCGGAGCAGTTCTTC,CASSSNAELPEQFF
TRBJ1-3,TRBV27,NA,NA,TGTGCCAGCAGCCCAAGACGGAGCACGCTAGCTGGAAACACCATATATTTT,CASSPRRSTLAGNTIYF
TRBJ2-2,TRBV27,TRBD2,many,TGTGCCAGCAGTCGAAACCGGGACTACCCGAACACCGGGGAGCTGTTTTTT,CASSRNRDYPNTGELFF
TRBJ2-1,TRBV28,TRBD2,many,TGTGCCAGCAGCCCAATGATGACTAGCGATCTAACTAGCTCCTACAATGAGCAGTTCTTC,CASSPMMTSDLTSSYNEQFF
TRBJ2-7,TRBV7-8,TRBD2,many,TGTGCCAGCAGCGAACAAACTAGCGGGAGCTCTTACGAGCAGTACTTC,CASSEQTSGSSYEQYF
TRBJ2-2,TRBV28,NA,many,TGTGCCAGCAGTTTACCAAGGGGACCGGAGGAGCCGTTTTTT,CASSLPRGPEEPFF
TRBJ2-5,TRBV7-6,TRBD2,many,TGTGCCAGCAGCCCAACTTATTCTGGCTTAGCGGGAGAGGAGACCCAGTACTTC,CASSPTYSGLAGEETQYF
TRBJ1-1,TRBV7-8,NA,NA,TGTGCCAGCAGCCTAGTGGGCGAAGGGATCACTGAAGCTTTCTTT,CASSLVGEGITEAFF
TRBJ2-1,TRBV29-1,NA,many,TGCAGCGTTGACGGGCGGGCGGAGGCGGGAACGAGCTCCTACAATGAGCAGTTCTTC,CSVDGRAEAGTSSYNEQFF
TRBJ2-3,TRBV9,NA,many,TGTGCCAGCAGCGTAGTAGGTGGGACAGATACGCAGTATTTT,CASSVVGGTDTQYF
TRBJ2-2,TRBV7-2,NA,NA,TGTGCCAGCAGCAGGGACACCGGGGAGCTGTTTTTT,CASSRDTGELFF